The next 15 T cell receptor beta chains were all read from a single sample in a study of naive and memory T cell subsets. Two oligonucleotides, mixed equimolar, formed the beta constant-region primer covering TRBC1 and TRBC2. TCRdb re-called the UMI-ligation and nested PCR reads with MiXCR, one entry per CDR3 protein. The sample carries 70,000 to 95,000 distinct CDR3 sequences, roughly 7% recorded once. The specimen sequenced was central memory CD4+ T cells from blood. These receptors were obtained from a human donor in good health.

J is TRBJ2-7 and V is TRBV6-2 or TRBV6-3; TRBD2 matches at 13 bases. Trimming at V came to 6 bases and at J to 11 bases, leaving 7 bases not matched to a gene. The CDR3 is made up of 13 amino acids. The germline gives CDR1 MNHEY, CDR2 SVGEGT. The CDR3 DNA reads TGTGCCAGCAGACGCGGACTAGCGGGAGTGGAGTACTTC. It is translated as CASRRGLAGVEYF.

In this sample, this clonotype turned up many times. The chain links TRBV28 to TRBJ1-1; maybe TRBD1 (5 bases). The CDR3 loop spans 14 amino acids. With 7 bases removed from V and 0 bases from J, the gap between germline ends came to 12 bases. Germline V gives CDR1 MDHEN, CDR2 SYDVKM. CDR3 in amino acids: CASKAGVMNTEAFF. The CDR3 DNA is TGTGCCAGCAAGGCGGGGGTAATGAACACTGAAGCTTTCTTT.

This clonotype was picked up many times. The chain couples TRBV5-6 to TRBJ2-2; 11 bases align to TRBD2. V lost 5 bases, J lost 4 bases, and 7 bases stayed unmatched. The length of the CDR3 is 16 residues. Germline CDR1 SGHDT, CDR2 YYEEEE. CDR3: CASSPIAGGPTGELFF. The CDR3 DNA reads as TGTGCCAGCAGTCCGATAGCGGGAGGGCCCACCGGGGAGCTGTTTTTT.

This clonotype came up a few times. The chain has TRBV9 and TRBJ2-1; the D is unclear. Germline assignment: CDR1 SGDLS and CDR2 YYNGEE. Deletions cut 3 bases from V and 7 bases from J, with 20 bases between. CDR3 length equals 16 residues. CDR3 loop: CASSAYRASFYNEQFF. CDR3 nucleotide sequence: TGTGCCAGCAGCGCGTACCGGGCCTCCTTCTATAATGAGCAGTTCTTC.

This clonotype was detected ten times or more. V is TRBV19 and J is TRBJ2-1; 15 positions match TRBD2. The CDR3 covers 19 residues. The junction had 13 bases not matched to a gene; V was cut back by 3 bases and J by 7 bases. Germline V gene data show CDR1 as LNHDA and CDR2 as SQIVND (reference sequence). The CDR3 bases are TGTGCCAGTAGTATCTCGGGACTAGCGGGAGGCTCGAAAGGAAATGAGCAGTTCTTC. Protein product: CASSISGLAGGSKGNEQFF.

The V and J genes are TRBV7-2 and TRBJ1-2, with D possibly matching TRBD1 (5 bases). Germline CDR1 is SGHTA and CDR2 is FQGNSA. V was shortened by 8 bases and J by 4 bases, with 11 bases between the two germline ends. The CDR3 extends over 12 amino acids. The CDR3 nucleotides are TGTGCCAGCGTGGGGGTCAGCTATGGCTACACCTTC. Translating gives CASVGVSYGYTF.

This chain uses TRBV7-2 with TRBJ2-5; 9 positions agree with TRBD2. Trimming took 3 bases from V and 1 from J; bases not matched to a gene: 9. This CDR3 comprises 17 residues. Germline CDR1 is SGHTA and CDR2 is FQGNSA. The chain's CDR3 is CASSLGVPSGAQETQYF. CDR3 in DNA: TGTGCCAGCAGCTTGGGGGTCCCTAGCGGGGCCCAAGAGACCCAGTACTTC.

This clonotype has ten or more counts. The chain is built from TRBV30 and TRBJ1-5; D call uncertain. Germline V gives CDR1 GTSNPN, CDR2 SVGIG (reference sequence). The CDR3 loop spans 14 amino acids. The V and J ends lost 2 bases and 5 bases respectively, with 13 bases between them. The CDR3 DNA is TGTGCCTGGAGTAGCTGGCGCCGCCATCAGCCCCAGCATTTT. Translation: CAWSSWRRHQPQHF.

The chain is built from TRBV25-1 and TRBJ1-1; D remains ambiguous. The CDR3 sequence is 11 residues long. Germline values: CDR1 MGHDK, CDR2 SYGVNS. Trimming stripped 3 bases from V and 10 bases from J, with 9 bases between. The CDR3 protein is CASSENFGAFF. For the CDR3, the DNA is TGTGCCAGCAGTGAGAATTTCGGAGCTTTCTTT.

This clonotype was seen repeatedly, ten times or more. V and J are TRBV5-1 and TRBJ1-2; 7 positions match TRBD1. The CDR3 loop spans 15 amino acids. Germline values: CDR1 SGHRS, CDR2 YFSETQ. V was clipped by 4 bases and J by 4 bases; unmatched bases: 10. The CDR3 loop is CASSAGQEELYGYTF. The CDR3 DNA sequence: TGCGCCAGCAGCGCCGGACAGGAAGAACTCTATGGCTACACCTTC.

CDR3 nucleotides: TGTGCCAGCAGAATGGACAGGGAAGGCAATGAGCAGTTCTTC. It codes for CASRMDREGNEQFF. The genes are TRBV13 and TRBJ2-1; 8 bases fit TRBD1. The CDR3 has 14 amino acids. The ends lost 6 bases at V and 6 bases at J; junction bases unmatched: 7. Germline V CDR1 and CDR2: PRHDT, FYEKMQ (reference sequence).

This clonotype was recorded a few times. The CDR3 protein is CASGSQGTRNQPQHF. DNA for the CDR3: TGTGCCAGCGGCTCACAGGGTACGCGCAATCAGCCCCAGCATTTT. The chain couples TRBV12-3 or TRBV12-4 to TRBJ1-5; weak D call: TRBD1 (6 bases). With 8 bases removed from V and 2 bases from J, the gap between germline ends came to 16 bases. The length of the CDR3 is 15 residues.

About this clonotype: One junction end disagrees with the germline gene, perhaps due to a read error. CDR3 loop: CDSSREGDTEAFF. CDR3 in DNA: TGTGACAGCTCACGTGAGGGGGACACTGAAGCTTTCTTT. V is TRBV18 and J is TRBJ1-1; TRBD1 might be the D (6 bases). Per the germline V gene, CDR1 is KGHSH and CDR2 is LQKENI. The CDR3 is 13 residues long. Full variable domain (remainder filled in from reference TRBV18 and TRBJ1-1): NAGVMQNPRHLVRRRGQEARLRCSPMKGHSHVYWYRQLPEEGLKFMVYLQKENIIDESGMPKERFSAEFPKEGPSILRIQQVVRGDSAAYFCDSSREGDTEAFFGQGTRLTVV.

This clonotype was seen many times. DNA for the CDR3: TGCGCCAGCAGCCCTGCGGGAGGATATAATTCACCCCTCCACTTT. Protein product: CASSPAGGYNSPLHF. The chain links TRBV5-1 to TRBJ1-6, with unresolved D. Germline loops: CDR1 SGHRS, CDR2 YFSETQ. The CDR3 spans 15 residues. The V end lost 4 bases, the J end lost 4 bases, and 12 bases lay between the germline ends.

This clonotype came up many times. The chain joins TRBV5-5 to TRBJ2-7, with a weak D call TRBD1 (6 bases). Germline CDR1 is SGHKS and CDR2 is YYEKEE (reference sequence). The V end was cut by 0 bases, the J end by 6 bases, with 16 bases between. The CDR3 sequence is 15 residues long. The DNA for the CDR3 is TGTGCCAGCAGCTTGGGGGGACAATACGAGGGCGAGCAGTACTTC. Amino acids: CASSLGGQYEGEQYF.